This T cell receptor (beta chain) originates from a study of control samples from healthy donors and cancer patients (dated by TCRdb to 2020 to 2021). Inclusive of the bounding cysteine and phenylalanine, the CDR3 is 16 residues long. The read is trimmed to its CDR3 DNA, 48 bases read in frame from base 1. The V and J ends are trimmed by 1 base and 4 bases, leaving 13 bases between them. Looking up the germline V gene (reference sequence) yields CDR1 LNHDA and CDR2 SQIVND. Receptor amplification or capture employed the immunoSEQ multiplex PCR assay. TCRdb provides this immuneACCESS table in a form limited to in-frame rearrangements. Some clones are lacking; in checked studies, under half of them reflect an unresolved V gene, and why the rest are absent is not known. In all, the sample holds about 59,000 clones, and over 75% of those were seen once. The ten largest clonotypes hold 10% to 15% of the sample.

Regarding this clone: The antigen it recognizes is unknown. No much larger clone exists at a distance of one base, and base qualities are not known.

The sequenced material came from PBMCs. The sequence was collected from a woman aged 60-70 years with lung cancer. The chain is encoded by TRBV19 joined to TRBJ2-2; the D segment is perhaps TRBD1 or TRBD2, each sharing 5 matched bases. The CDR3 corresponds to CASSIAGTPPTGELFF. The bases are TGTGCCAGTAGTATAGCGGGGACCCCCCCCACCGGGGAGCTGTTTTTT.